Detailed here is one T cell receptor beta chain. These data belong to a study of PD-1 blockade in classical Hodgkin lymphoma. Time point in this sample: cycle 4 day 1 (C4D1), after five to seven weeks of nivolumab. Brentuximab vedotin exposure varied, and every patient relapsed after autologous stem cell transplantation. Magnetic negative selection purified CD4+ T cells from thawed PBMCs. Complete response, partial response or progressive disease constituted the best response categories observed. TCRdb's copy holds only in-frame clones and misses some; the assay was immunoSEQ multiplex PCR. The sample holds roughly 13,000 clones, roughly four fifths seen once. Germline-derived CDR1 and CDR2 are GTSNPN and SVGIG (reference sequence). The CDR3 consists of 13 residues. The V end lost 0 bases, the J end lost 2 bases, and 7 bases lay between the germline ends.

This sequence joins TRBV30 and TRBJ1-2; D uncertain. Specimen: CD4+ T cells from blood, collected before the fourth cycle of nivolumab. This TCR derives from a human donor with classical Hodgkin lymphoma. CDR3 sequence reads: CAWSVDENYGYTF. In nucleotides, the CDR3 is TGTGCCTGGAGTGTAGATGAGAACTATGGCTACACCTTC.